A single TCR beta chain is shown here with its context. The record originates from a study of OX40 agonist ivuxolimab in advanced cancers. The V and J ends lost 2 bases and 1 base respectively, with 14 bases between them. In germline, CDR1 is SGHNT, CDR2 YYREEE (reference sequence). The CDR3 spans 16 residues. Repertoires were generated with immunoSEQ multiplex PCR, while TCRdb's copy carries only in-frame clones and drops some. The sample lists 65,000 to 85,000 clones, 80% to 95% occurring once. The chain employs TRBV5-4 and TRBJ2-3, with a tentative D call TRBD2 (6 bases). This clonotype was sampled from an adult with an advanced solid tumor such as melanoma, head and neck, liver or kidney cancer. The sample consisted of CD4+ or CD8+ T cells sorted from blood, taken in a trial of the OX40 agonist ivuxolimab. The CDR3 region has the DNA TGTGCCAGCAGCTTTTGGAGGGACTCAGGCACAGATACGCAGTATTTT. This sequence encodes CASSFWRDSGTDTQYF.